Listed below are T cell receptor beta chains from one sample, sequenced in a study of blood T cell repertoires in COVID-19. Profiling relied on immunoSEQ multiplex PCR, and the TCRdb table lists in-frame clones only, not all of them. This table holds under 300,000 clones, over 80% found once. Specimen: peripheral blood. These receptors were obtained from a woman between 40 and 55 years old who had recovered from COVID-19. Both conserved end residues are part of each CDR3. The D gene is left open where the match is weak. Rows may omit the clone size; those that give it use once, few, many or a size class.

clone_size	v_call	j_call	d_call	cdr3_length	cdr3_aa	cdr3_nt
-	TRBV7-9	TRBJ2-2	-	15	CASSVLDRQSGELFF	TGTGCCAGCAGCGTCTTGGACAGACAGTCCGGGGAGCTGTTTTTT
-	TRBV30	TRBJ2-7	-	13	CAWSVRSTYEQYF	TGTGCCTGGAGTGTGCGGTCCACCTACGAGCAGTACTTC
-	TRBV3-1/TRBV3-2	TRBJ1-1	-	13	CASRRTENTEAFF	TGTGCCAGCAGAAGGACAGAGAACACTGAAGCTTTCTTT
-	TRBV19	TRBJ2-7	-	13	CASSISRGGEQYF	TGTGCCAGTAGTATTTCCAGGGGCGGCGAGCAGTACTTC
-	TRBV30	TRBJ1-3	-	12	CAWYRDGNTIYF	TGTGCCTGGTACAGGGACGGAAACACCATATATTTT
-	TRBV10-1	TRBJ1-1	-	13	CASKNQMNTEAFF	TGCGCCAGCAAAAACCAGATGAACACTGAAGCTTTCTTT
-	TRBV2	TRBJ1-4	-	14	CASSSGATNEKLFF	TGTGCCAGCAGTTCAGGGGCAACTAATGAAAAACTGTTTTTT
-	TRBV11-2	TRBJ2-6	TRBD1	19	CASSSDRDRSGSGANVLTF	TGTGCCAGCAGCTCCGACCGGGACAGAAGTGGCTCTGGGGCCAACGTCCTGACTTTC
-	TRBV9	TRBJ2-5	TRBD1	16	CASSAGQGAAGETQYF	TGTGCCAGCAGCGCGGGACAGGGGGCCGCCGGGGAGACCCAGTACTTC
-	TRBV5-4	TRBJ2-7	TRBD1	15	CASRVGQESSYEQYF	TGTGCCAGCAGGGTGGGACAGGAAAGCTCCTACGAGCAGTACTTC
-	TRBV4-1	TRBJ2-3	TRBD2	15	CASSQVAGGTDTQYF	TGCGCCAGCAGCCAAGTGGCGGGGGGCACAGATACGCAGTATTTT
-	TRBV6-5	TRBJ2-1	-	14	CASRRGGWYNEQFF	TGTGCCAGCAGGAGGGGGGGTTGGTACAATGAGCAGTTCTTC
once	TRBV7-7	TRBJ2-2	-	16	CASGPVWGANTGELFF	TGTGCCAGCGGCCCGGTTTGGGGGGCGAACACCGGGGAGCTGTTTTTT
-	TRBV5-1	TRBJ2-7	TRBD1	13	CASPGQLDREQYF	TGCGCCAGCCCGGGACAGCTGGATCGCGAGCAGTACTTC
-	TRBV5-1	TRBJ2-7	-	16	CASSLDRAGGSYEQYF	TGCGCCAGCAGCTTGGACCGGGCAGGGGGGTCCTACGAGCAGTACTTC
-	TRBV6-6	TRBJ1-2	TRBD1	15	CASSLQVSTGYGYTF	TGTGCCAGCAGCCTTCAAGTATCGACAGGGTATGGCTACACCTTC
-	TRBV3-1/TRBV3-2	TRBJ1-1	-	14	CASSQARGNTEAFF	TGTGCCAGCAGCCAAGCCCGGGGAAACACTGAAGCTTTCTTT
once	TRBV28	TRBJ1-3	-	11	CASQVGNTIYF	TGTGCCAGCCAGGTCGGAAACACCATATATTTT
-	TRBV2	TRBJ2-7	-	14	CASSEAGGVYEQYF	TGTGCCAGCAGTGAAGCTGGAGGGGTTTACGAGCAGTACTTC
-	TRBV29-1	TRBJ2-1	TRBD2	14	CSVEVAGGPNEQFF	TGCAGCGTTGAAGTTGCGGGGGGGCCCAATGAGCAGTTCTTC